This TCR beta chain was sequenced during a study of cytotoxic CD8 clonotypes in ibrutinib-treated CLL. Study-level background: Per sample, productive templates averaged approximately 260,000 and productive rearrangements averaged 94,082.

Method: immunoSEQ multiplex PCR; TCRdb's copy keeps in-frame clones and lacks some. The sample has some 200,000 clones; over 65% are singletons. Findings and caveats of the study: An increase in clonality occurred at ibrutinib response, followed by a return toward baseline at progression.

The V and J ends lost 4 bases and 2 bases respectively, with 11 bases between them. The germline CDR1 and CDR2 sequences are MNHEY and SMNVEV (reference sequence). The CDR3 length is 14 residues. This clone turned up a few times. Its antigen is currently unknown. This TCR came from a human donor with chronic lymphocytic leukemia. Source: PBMCs, taken after 12 months of ibrutinib treatment. This rearrangement joins TRBV27 to TRBJ1-2, with no clear D. CDR3 residues: CASSSEGKNYGYTF. CDR3 DNA: TGTGCCAGCAGTTCGGAGGGTAAGAACTATGGCTACACCTTC.